What follows is one TCR beta chain and its context. No antigen is known for it. A sort by CD45RO/CCR7/CD25/CD127/CD95/CD27 yielded CD4+ naive, central memory, regulatory and stem cell-like memory cells. This CDR3 has 13 residues. Germline CDR1 is SGDLS and CDR2 is YYNGEE. Trimming took 5 bases from V and 4 from J, leaving 9 bases between them. Expressed TCRB transcripts were sequenced because the isolated RNA had all been reverse transcribed beforehand. For naive, central memory and regulatory T cell samples, reads averaged around 3.8 million. The table came from immunoSEQ multiplex PCR; TCRdb's copy has only in-frame clones and leaves some out. The repertoire has some 300,000 clones, 8% of them found once; the top ten carry about 0.93%. This sample is drawn from a study of beta chain features in type 1 diabetes. On the study more broadly: Cell yields, age and gender were similar between patients and healthy donors.

Regarding the study as a whole: Patients with type 1 diabetes showed fewer VDJ junction insertions and more deletions.

Source material: central memory CD4+ T cells from blood. The source of this sequence is a woman younger than 35 in good health. The chain is built from TRBV9 and TRBJ2-2; maybe TRBD1 (6 bases). The CDR3, as DNA: TGTGCCAGCAGGAAACAGGGCACCGGGGAGCTGTTTTTT. Amino acid sequence: CASRKQGTGELFF. Using reference TRBV9 and TRBJ2-2 for the parts outside the CDR3, the full variable domain is DSGVTQTPKHLITATGQRVTLRCSPRSGDLSVYWYQQSLDQGLQFLIQYYNGEERAKGNILERFSAQQFPDLHSELNLSSLELGDSALYFCASRKQGTGELFFGEGSRLTVL.